The clone carrying this T cell receptor (beta chain) showed up just a few times. The data stem from a study of beta chain features in type 1 diabetes. The investigators reverse transcribed all of the isolated RNA, so they sequenced expressed TCRB transcripts. Regulatory, naive and central memory T cell samples averaged roughly 3.8 million reads. Data came from immunoSEQ multiplex PCR; TCRdb stores just in-frame clones and leaves some out. In the table there are under 300,000 clones, 8% of which are singletons. Germline CDR1 LGHNA, CDR2 YSLEER. With 0 bases removed from V and 7 bases from J, the gap between germline ends came to 9 bases. The CDR3 contains 13 residues.

This receptor was taken from a woman aged 18-29 years in good health. V gene TRBV4-3 combines with J gene TRBJ2-5; no clear D. Sample: central memory CD4+ T cells from blood. The CDR3: CASSQDPRGTQYF. The CDR3 bases are TGCGCCAGCAGCCAAGATCCGCGAGGGACCCAGTACTTC.